This T cell receptor beta chain is drawn from a study of blood T cell repertoires in COVID-19 (dated by TCRdb to 2018 to 2020). For context, the study as a whole: Collaborator samples came from the United States, Italy and Spain and covered acute and convalescent phases of COVID-19. The prospective study material was composed of cDNA or gDNA derived from T cells, B-cell-depleted T cells, or PBMCs. Samples were obtained from the ongoing ImmuneRACE study (first 160 participants) and from 1,254 subjects provided by 6 global collaborators. A freely available public database, intended as a resource for researchers studying the immune response to SARS-CoV-2, is where the repertoires were released. A de-identified subject ID, COVID-19 status, age in years and sex were almost always included in the sample metadata. Where HLA class I and class II types were available, the types were taken from metadata supplied by the sample provider, not from assay-based typing. Subjects who had been exposed to COVID-19, were actively infected with it, or had recovered from it provided the deeply sampled blood TCRbeta repertoires that made up the dataset.

TCRbeta CDR3 regions were amplified from genomic DNA by means of the immunoSEQ Assay, a bias-controlled multiplex PCR. The study's own analysis went as follows. Nucleated cell counts per sample were estimated from amplification of reference gene primers within the assay. Sequence reads were collapsed and filtered to measure the absolute abundance of every unique TCRbeta CDR3 rearrangement. For each sample, productive Simpson clonality was calculated as the square root of Simpson's diversity index across productive rearrangements. This is the immuneACCESS table as TCRdb keeps it, with only in-frame sequences that have V and J called. A part of the clones is gone; compared with another copy, unresolved V genes explain less than half, and the rest is unexplained. The DNA gave D and trimming, while V, J and clone size come from that table. In all, the sample holds about 98,000 clones, and about four fifths of those were seen once. Approximately 25% of the sample is held by the ten biggest clonotypes.

Collaborating institutions collected whole blood in K2EDTA tubes following their own protocols. For TCRbeta analysis, collaborator samples were shipped as frozen whole blood, as isolated PBMCs, or as DNA extracted from either sample type. Turning to this clone: Its antigen is not yet known. Base-call qualities are not available, and no considerably larger clone is one nucleotide away.

The study at large found these results: The amount of clinical and demographic metadata varied by source and participant and was provided uncurated.

Material: peripheral blood. The clonotype originates from a man aged 65 to 85 with acute or convalescent COVID-19.

The DNA sequence is TGTGCCAGCAGCTCGGGACAGCTGTTTAATCAGCCCCAGCATTTT. It specifies CASSSGQLFNQPQHF. The chain is assembled from TRBV7-2 and TRBJ1-5, and TRBD1 matches 7 of the central bases. There are 15 amino acids in the CDR3, from cysteine to phenylalanine inclusive. Only the CDR3 part of the read is kept: 45 bases, read in frame from the first base. The junction shows trimming of 4 bases on V and 4 bases on J, and the gene matches do not reach 7 bases of it. The germline V gene supplies CDR1 SGHTA and CDR2 FQGNSA.